This TCR beta chain was retrieved from a study of neoadjuvant anti-PD-1 for oral cavity cancer (dated by TCRdb to the early 2020s). Concerning the study at large: Before curative-intent surgical resection, most patients were given three to four biweekly doses of nivolumab at 3 mg/kg. A fourth nivolumab dose was given around day 43 to patients without progression, and definitive surgical resection was performed in those patients on days 50-56. Responders were defined as patients with complete response, partial response or stable disease by RECIST 1.1; non-responders were defined as patients with progression. The parent correlative cohort included some 13 patients, with an approximately 33% response rate.

Details on this clone: Its antigen specificity is not known. It has no much larger one-base neighbor in the sample; base qualities were not kept.

The sample's time point, from its label and the paper: after neoadjuvant nivolumab, at surgical resection. The patients had newly diagnosed stage II-IVA oral cavity squamous cell carcinoma and had not received any prior systemic or radiation treatment. The cohort was composed of patients with HPV-negative, locally advanced oral cavity squamous cell carcinoma. Peripheral blood mononuclear cells were analyzed directly and were not maintained or expanded in culture. Samples came from a longitudinal correlative study of a single-arm phase II trial of neoadjuvant nivolumab in oral cavity squamous cell carcinoma. Subject-matched pre- and post-treatment PBMCs and tumors from three responders and three non-responders were subjected to genomic DNA-based TCRbeta sequencing. Peripheral blood mononuclear cells were collected once before nivolumab treatment and again after treatment, at the time of surgery. The Maxwell RSC DNA from Cells kit was used to isolate genomic DNA from PBMCs.

Its CDR3 holds 14 amino acids, cysteine through phenylalanine. Only CDR3 DNA remains: 42 bases, in frame from the first base. Trimming takes 7 bases from V and 2 bases from J, and the germline ends sit 14 bases apart. CDR1 is given as MDHEN and CDR2 as SYDVKM, both from the germline V gene. For deep sequencing, each PBMC sample was run in six replicates, with libraries mostly built from 480 ng of input genomic DNA. TCRbeta libraries were prepared with the immunoSEQ hsTCRbeta kit according to the manufacturer's instructions. Sequencing of the completed libraries took place using an Illumina NovaSeq 6000 S4 flow cell after they had been pooled to about 3.2 nM. The study's own analysis went as follows. Raw data preprocessing and quality control were performed with the immunoSEQ Analyzer. The analysis was limited to productive rearrangements, and each clonotype was defined by a unique CDR3 amino acid sequence. Repertoire clonality was estimated as the Gini-Simpson index, computed with the R package tcR. Student's t test was used to compare Gini indices, while Pearson correlation assessed associations with tumor size change. Imported from immuneACCESS, the table was reduced by TCRdb to in-frame sequences with V and J called. These copies leave out some clones; in studies compared against another copy, an unresolved V gene accounts for under half, and the cause of the remainder is not known. V and J calls plus clone size are reproduced from that table; the DNA served to infer D and trimming. The sample table lists about 14,000 clones, 75% of them with a count of one. The ten largest make up less than 2.5% of the sample.

Overall study results and their limits: Only a few patients per response group were included in the TCR analyses, and the authors called for validation in larger cohorts. Higher pretreatment blood Treg/Th17 ratios correlated with both higher pretreatment blood TCRbeta clonality and lower post-treatment tumor TCRbeta clonality. Within PBMCs, T cell clonality (Gini index) was significantly higher in non-responders than responders after neoadjuvant nivolumab.

The clonotype comes from a person aged 35-79 years with oral cavity squamous cell carcinoma. The material sequenced was PBMCs, taken after nivolumab (anti-PD-1) treatment. Here the chain combines TRBV28 and TRBJ1-1; tentative D gene TRBD1, with 6 bases matching. This receptor has the CDR3 CASTSGTTNTEAFF. The nucleotide sequence reads TGTGCCAGCACCTCGGGGACAACTAACACTGAAGCTTTCTTT.